Listed below are T cell receptor beta chains from one sample, sequenced in a study of blood T cell repertoires in COVID-19. The protocol was immunoSEQ multiplex PCR, while the TCRdb copy is restricted to in-frame clones and leaves out a portion. The data hold some 40,000 clones, with approximately 80% observed a single time. The material sequenced was peripheral blood. The receptors were sampled from a man aged 45 to 65 with active or convalescent COVID-19. Both conserved end residues are part of each CDR3. Fields, in order: J gene, CDR3 length, clone size, D gene, V gene, CDR3 DNA, CDR3 protein. The D gene is left open where the match is weak. Where a row states a size, it is once, few, many or the class of an expanded clone; other rows omit it.

J gene: TRBJ1-4; CDR3 length: 14; clone size: .; D gene: .; V gene: TRBV6-6; CDR3 DNA: TGTGCCAGCAGAAAAGACATGGGGGCGGAAAAACTGTTTTTT; CDR3 protein: CASRKDMGAEKLFF
J gene: TRBJ2-2; CDR3 length: 18; clone size: .; D gene: TRBD2; V gene: TRBV3-1/TRBV3-2; CDR3 DNA: TGTGCCAGCAGCCTAGAACTAGCGGGGAACAAATACGGCGGGGAGCTGTTTTTT; CDR3 protein: CASSLELAGNKYGGELFF
J gene: TRBJ1-1; CDR3 length: 15; clone size: .; D gene: TRBD1; V gene: TRBV5-1; CDR3 DNA: TGCGCCAGCAGCTTACGGACAGGGATGGGCACTGAAGCTTTCTTT; CDR3 protein: CASSLRTGMGTEAFF
J gene: TRBJ1-2; CDR3 length: 13; clone size: .; D gene: .; V gene: TRBV12-3/TRBV12-4; CDR3 DNA: TGTGCCAGCAGTTTAGGGTCAGGAGGTGGCTACACCTTC; CDR3 protein: CASSLGSGGGYTF
J gene: TRBJ1-5; CDR3 length: 15; clone size: .; D gene: .; V gene: TRBV6-5; CDR3 DNA: TGTGCCAGCAGTTCAGAACAGGGTAAAGGTCAGCCCCAGCATTTT; CDR3 protein: CASSSEQGKGQPQHF
J gene: TRBJ2-7; CDR3 length: 14; clone size: .; D gene: .; V gene: TRBV6-5; CDR3 DNA: TGTGCCAGCAGTTCCGGGACATACACCTACGAGCAGTACTTC; CDR3 protein: CASSSGTYTYEQYF
J gene: TRBJ1-2; CDR3 length: 14; clone size: .; D gene: .; V gene: TRBV6-5; CDR3 DNA: TGTGCCACCGAACAGGGTATTGGATACTATGGCTACACCTTC; CDR3 protein: CATEQGIGYYGYTF
J gene: TRBJ1-6; CDR3 length: 18; clone size: .; D gene: TRBD1; V gene: TRBV5-8; CDR3 DNA: TGTGCCAGCAGCTCGGGACAGACGGCTAGCTCCTATAATTCACCCCTCCACTTT; CDR3 protein: CASSSGQTASSYNSPLHF
J gene: TRBJ2-2; CDR3 length: 14; clone size: few; D gene: TRBD1; V gene: TRBV23-1; CDR3 DNA: TGCGCCAGCAGCGGGACAGGGGACACCGGGGAGCTGTTTTTT; CDR3 protein: CASSGTGDTGELFF
J gene: TRBJ2-5; CDR3 length: 16; clone size: .; D gene: TRBD1; V gene: TRBV7-9; CDR3 DNA: TGTGCCAGCAGCTTGGGGGGACAGGGGGCGCGGGAGACCCAGTACTTC; CDR3 protein: CASSLGGQGARETQYF
J gene: TRBJ2-5; CDR3 length: 14; clone size: .; D gene: TRBD1; V gene: TRBV7-9; CDR3 DNA: TGTGCCAGCAGCCTAGGACAGGGAGAAGAGACCCAGTACTTC; CDR3 protein: CASSLGQGEETQYF
J gene: TRBJ1-1; CDR3 length: 17; clone size: .; D gene: .; V gene: TRBV9; CDR3 DNA: TGTGCCAGCAGCGTTGGGAACGGGGTAGCAGCGAACACTGAAGCTTTCTTT; CDR3 protein: CASSVGNGVAANTEAFF
J gene: TRBJ1-1; CDR3 length: 14; clone size: .; D gene: TRBD1; V gene: TRBV3-1/TRBV3-2; CDR3 DNA: TGTGCCAGCAGCACGCCCGGGACAGGGACCCCTGCTTTCTTT; CDR3 protein: CASSTPGTGTPAFF
J gene: TRBJ2-7; CDR3 length: 14; clone size: .; D gene: .; V gene: TRBV7-8; CDR3 DNA: TGTGCCAGCAGCTCCACTCAGGGGGGATACGAGCAGTACTTC; CDR3 protein: CASSSTQGGYEQYF
J gene: TRBJ1-1; CDR3 length: 14; clone size: .; D gene: .; V gene: TRBV12-5; CDR3 DNA: TGTGCTAGTGGTTTGGGACAGAGGAACACTGAAGCTTTCTTT; CDR3 protein: CASGLGQRNTEAFF
J gene: TRBJ1-4; CDR3 length: 15; clone size: .; D gene: .; V gene: TRBV4-1; CDR3 DNA: TGCGCCAGCAGCCCCCGACAGGCAACTAATGAAAAACTGTTTTTT; CDR3 protein: CASSPRQATNEKLFF
J gene: TRBJ2-1; CDR3 length: 16; clone size: .; D gene: TRBD2; V gene: TRBV4-1; CDR3 DNA: TGCGCCAGCAGCCAAGGACTAGCGGGGGCCTACAATGAGCAGTTCTTC; CDR3 protein: CASSQGLAGAYNEQFF
J gene: TRBJ1-6; CDR3 length: 16; clone size: once; D gene: .; V gene: TRBV30; CDR3 DNA: TGTGCCTGGAGGCTCCCGGGGGACCCGGGCAATTCACCCCTCCACTTT; CDR3 protein: CAWRLPGDPGNSPLHF
J gene: TRBJ1-5; CDR3 length: 16; clone size: .; D gene: .; V gene: TRBV7-2; CDR3 DNA: TGTGCCAGCAGCGGACAAACAGGGCTAGGCAATCAGCCCCAGCATTTT; CDR3 protein: CASSGQTGLGNQPQHF
J gene: TRBJ2-2; CDR3 length: 16; clone size: .; D gene: TRBD2; V gene: TRBV27; CDR3 DNA: TGTGCCAGCAGGCCACTAGCGGGGGGGCGAGTTGCGGAGCTGTTTTTT; CDR3 protein: CASRPLAGGRVAELFF
J gene: TRBJ1-5; CDR3 length: 14; clone size: .; D gene: TRBD1; V gene: TRBV19; CDR3 DNA: TGTGCCAGTAGGGTACAGGGGGCTAATCAGCCCCAGCATTTT; CDR3 protein: CASRVQGANQPQHF
J gene: TRBJ2-5; CDR3 length: 14; clone size: .; D gene: TRBD1; V gene: TRBV19; CDR3 DNA: TGTGCCAGTAGTATGAAGACAGGGCGGGAGACCCAGTACTTC; CDR3 protein: CASSMKTGRETQYF
J gene: TRBJ2-2; CDR3 length: 18; clone size: .; D gene: TRBD2; V gene: TRBV11-3; CDR3 DNA: TGTGCCAGCAGCCTGAGGACTAGCGGGGTCGCGAACACCGGGGAGCTGTTTTTT; CDR3 protein: CASSLRTSGVANTGELFF
J gene: TRBJ2-7; CDR3 length: 13; clone size: .; D gene: TRBD2; V gene: TRBV7-8; CDR3 DNA: TGTGCCAGCAGCTTAGCCGGGAGGAACGAGCAGTACTTC; CDR3 protein: CASSLAGRNEQYF
J gene: TRBJ1-3; CDR3 length: 15; clone size: .; D gene: TRBD1; V gene: TRBV7-3; CDR3 DNA: TGTGCCAGCAGCTTAACGACAGGGCCTGGAAACACCATATATTTT; CDR3 protein: CASSLTTGPGNTIYF
J gene: TRBJ1-2; CDR3 length: 14; clone size: .; D gene: .; V gene: TRBV6-4; CDR3 DNA: TGTGCCAGCAGTGACTCGTTCGGGGTGAGCGGCTACACCTTC; CDR3 protein: CASSDSFGVSGYTF
J gene: TRBJ2-7; CDR3 length: 13; clone size: .; D gene: .; V gene: TRBV5-6; CDR3 DNA: TGTGCCAGCAGCTCCCCAGGGGTTTACGAGCAGTACTTC; CDR3 protein: CASSSPGVYEQYF
J gene: TRBJ2-7; CDR3 length: 16; clone size: few; D gene: TRBD1; V gene: TRBV7-9; CDR3 DNA: TGTGCCAGCAGCTCGCCCGGGACAGGATTCTCCTACGAGCAGTACTTC; CDR3 protein: CASSSPGTGFSYEQYF
J gene: TRBJ2-2; CDR3 length: 17; clone size: .; D gene: TRBD1; V gene: TRBV2; CDR3 DNA: TGTGCCAGCAGTTTCAATCCGGGACAGGGTGACACCGGGGAGCTGTTTTTT; CDR3 protein: CASSFNPGQGDTGELFF
J gene: TRBJ2-7; CDR3 length: 14; clone size: .; D gene: .; V gene: TRBV6-5; CDR3 DNA: TGTGCCAGCAGTTACCAACACAGGGACCACGAGCAGTACTTC; CDR3 protein: CASSYQHRDHEQYF
J gene: TRBJ2-7; CDR3 length: 13; clone size: .; D gene: TRBD2; V gene: TRBV6-5; CDR3 DNA: TGTGCCAGCAGTTACTCGCGGGGGGACGAGCAGTACTTC; CDR3 protein: CASSYSRGDEQYF
J gene: TRBJ2-4; CDR3 length: 17; clone size: .; D gene: TRBD2; V gene: TRBV3-1/TRBV3-2; CDR3 DNA: TGTGCCAGCAGCCAAGATCTCGGGGGGGCATCCAAAAACATTCAGTACTTC; CDR3 protein: CASSQDLGGASKNIQYF
J gene: TRBJ1-1; CDR3 length: 14; clone size: .; D gene: .; V gene: TRBV7-9; CDR3 DNA: TGTGCCAGCACCCGGGGGGGAATGAACACTGAAGCTTTCTTT; CDR3 protein: CASTRGGMNTEAFF
J gene: TRBJ2-7; CDR3 length: 13; clone size: few; D gene: TRBD1; V gene: TRBV28; CDR3 DNA: TGTGCCAGCAGACCAGACAGGGTTCGCGAGCAGTACTTC; CDR3 protein: CASRPDRVREQYF
J gene: TRBJ1-5; CDR3 length: 14; clone size: .; D gene: .; V gene: TRBV2; CDR3 DNA: TGTGCCAGCAGTGGCGGGAGTAGCAATCAGCCCCAGCATTTT; CDR3 protein: CASSGGSSNQPQHF
J gene: TRBJ1-2; CDR3 length: 15; clone size: .; D gene: TRBD1; V gene: TRBV27; CDR3 DNA: TGTGCCAGCAGTTTATCCCCACCAGGGGGCTATGGCTACACCTTC; CDR3 protein: CASSLSPPGGYGYTF
J gene: TRBJ2-7; CDR3 length: 13; clone size: .; D gene: .; V gene: TRBV2; CDR3 DNA: TGTGCCAGCAGTGAAGAGCGGCAGGAGGGGCAGTACTTC; CDR3 protein: CASSEERQEGQYF
J gene: TRBJ1-5; CDR3 length: 15; clone size: .; D gene: .; V gene: TRBV2; CDR3 DNA: TGTGCCAGCAGTGAGGGCAGTTATAGCAATCAGCCCCAGCATTTT; CDR3 protein: CASSEGSYSNQPQHF
J gene: TRBJ2-1; CDR3 length: 15; clone size: few; D gene: TRBD2; V gene: TRBV5-4; CDR3 DNA: TGTGCCAGCAGCTTCCTAGCGGGGGGGGCAGATGAGCAGTTCTTC; CDR3 protein: CASSFLAGGADEQFF
J gene: TRBJ1-1; CDR3 length: 18; clone size: .; D gene: TRBD1; V gene: TRBV5-1; CDR3 DNA: TGCGCCAGCAGCAGGGGGTTAGGGGGCGCGGTTTTTGTGACTGAAGCTTTCTTT; CDR3 protein: CASSRGLGGAVFVTEAFF
J gene: TRBJ2-7; CDR3 length: 15; clone size: .; D gene: .; V gene: TRBV30; CDR3 DNA: TGTGCCTGGAGTCCTATCGGGATCGGGCCCTACGAGCAGTACTTC; CDR3 protein: CAWSPIGIGPYEQYF
J gene: TRBJ1-2; CDR3 length: 13; clone size: once; D gene: .; V gene: TRBV7-9; CDR3 DNA: TGTGCCAGCAGCTTTCGGGGGGAGAATGGCTACACCTTC; CDR3 protein: CASSFRGENGYTF
J gene: TRBJ2-7; CDR3 length: 13; clone size: .; D gene: .; V gene: TRBV5-1; CDR3 DNA: TGCGCCAGCAGTTTGGTCAGCTCCTACGAGCAGTACTTC; CDR3 protein: CASSLVSSYEQYF
J gene: TRBJ1-5; CDR3 length: 16; clone size: .; D gene: .; V gene: TRBV7-8; CDR3 DNA: TGTGCCAGCAGCGGGGGCGGGTCCGCTTACGGTCAGCCCCAGCATTTT; CDR3 protein: CASSGGGSAYGQPQHF
J gene: TRBJ2-2; CDR3 length: 12; clone size: .; D gene: .; V gene: TRBV6-5; CDR3 DNA: TGTGCCAGCAGTTACGTTCTCGGGGAGCTGTTTTTT; CDR3 protein: CASSYVLGELFF
J gene: TRBJ1-2; CDR3 length: 21; clone size: .; D gene: TRBD1; V gene: TRBV18; CDR3 DNA: TGTGCCAGCTCACCGGGACTTAATCGGGACAGGGGATTGTTTGGGGCCTATGGCTACACCTTC; CDR3 protein: CASSPGLNRDRGLFGAYGYTF
J gene: TRBJ2-7; CDR3 length: 16; clone size: once; D gene: .; V gene: TRBV7-7; CDR3 DNA: TGTGCCAGCAGCTTTCTCGACGACAGGTATGAATACGAGCAGTACTTC; CDR3 protein: CASSFLDDRYEYEQYF
J gene: TRBJ2-3; CDR3 length: 17; clone size: .; D gene: .; V gene: TRBV5-1; CDR3 DNA: TGCGCCAGCAGCCCCACCGGACAGACACCTAGCACAGATACGCAGTATTTT; CDR3 protein: CASSPTGQTPSTDTQYF
J gene: TRBJ1-1; CDR3 length: 13; clone size: .; D gene: .; V gene: TRBV7-3; CDR3 DNA: TGTGCCAGCAGCACGACAGGGAACACTGAAGCTTTCTTT; CDR3 protein: CASSTTGNTEAFF
J gene: TRBJ2-7; CDR3 length: 15; clone size: .; D gene: TRBD2; V gene: TRBV9; CDR3 DNA: TGTGCCAGCAGCGGTAGCGGGGGGGATGCCTACGAGCAGTACTTC; CDR3 protein: CASSGSGGDAYEQYF
J gene: TRBJ2-2; CDR3 length: 17; clone size: few; D gene: TRBD1; V gene: TRBV4-2; CDR3 DNA: TGTGCCAGCAGCTCGGACAGGGGGAGAACGGGCACCGGGGAGCTGTTTTTT; CDR3 protein: CASSSDRGRTGTGELFF
J gene: TRBJ2-1; CDR3 length: 16; clone size: .; D gene: TRBD1; V gene: TRBV27; CDR3 DNA: TGTGCCAGCAGGGCAAATATGAGGGGGCGGAGCAATGAGCAGTTCTTC; CDR3 protein: CASRANMRGRSNEQFF
J gene: TRBJ1-6; CDR3 length: 15; clone size: .; D gene: .; V gene: TRBV4-2; CDR3 DNA: TGTGCCAGCAGCACCTCCGACAGGTCTAATTCACCCCTCCACTTT; CDR3 protein: CASSTSDRSNSPLHF
J gene: TRBJ2-4; CDR3 length: 14; clone size: .; D gene: .; V gene: TRBV27; CDR3 DNA: TGTGCCAGCAGCACCGGTCTAGCCAAAAACATTCAGTACTTC; CDR3 protein: CASSTGLAKNIQYF
J gene: TRBJ2-1; CDR3 length: 17; clone size: .; D gene: TRBD2; V gene: TRBV4-2; CDR3 DNA: TGTGCCAGCAGCCAAGAGTGGTCAACGGGAGGTTGGAATGAGCAGTTCTTC; CDR3 protein: CASSQEWSTGGWNEQFF